The 31 T cell receptor beta chains below all came from one sample that was sequenced in a study of response to subunit inactivated influenza vaccine. TCRdb reprocessed the RT-PCR reads via MiXCR and lists one record per CDR3 protein. The sample holds approximately 200,000 distinct CDR3 sequences; about an eighth are singletons and the top ten take roughly 24%. The specimen comprised CD8+ T cells sorted from PBMCs, sampled about 5 days after vaccination. All receptors derive from a man aged 50 to 59 who received an inactivated influenza vaccine.

This clonotype was recorded a few times. The chain links TRBV7-9 to TRBJ2-2, with D uncertain. Trimming took off 4 bases at V and 4 bases at J, with 7 bases between the two ends. Germline assignment: CDR1 SEHNR and CDR2 FQNEAQ (reference sequence). The CDR3 is made up of 13 amino acids. The CDR3 nucleotides are TGTGCCAGCAGCTCCGCCCTCACCGGGGAGCTGTTTTTT. It is translated as CASSSALTGELFF.

This clonotype has just a few counts. The V and J genes are TRBV5-1 and TRBJ2-3, with D unresolved. V was trimmed by 0 bases and J by 2 bases, leaving 13 bases between them. The CDR3 extends over 16 amino acids. CDR1 is SGHRS and CDR2 is YFSETQ in the germline V gene. CDR3 in DNA: TGCGCCAGCAGCTTGGCCTGGGCGAGCGACACAGATACGCAGTATTTT. It specifies CASSLAWASDTDTQYF.

The V gene is TRBV7-9, the J gene TRBJ2-3; 9 nucleotides line up with TRBD1. Trimming at V came to 5 bases and at J to 0 bases, leaving 6 bases not matched to a gene. The length of the CDR3 is 16 residues. Germline V gene lookup returns CDR1 SEHNR and CDR2 FQNEAQ (reference sequence). The CDR3 protein is CASSPRTGASTDTQYF. DNA for the CDR3: TGTGCCAGCAGCCCCCGGACAGGGGCTAGCACAGATACGCAGTATTTT.

There are a few counts of this clonotype. V usage is TRBV14 and J usage is TRBJ1-2; D uncertain. Trimming stripped 1 base from V and 2 bases from J, with 5 bases between. Per germline, CDR1 SGHDN and CDR2 FVKESK. The CDR3 contains 13 residues. The CDR3 bases are TGTGCCAGCAGCCAAGCGGTAAACTATGGCTACACCTTC. Its translation: CASSQAVNYGYTF.

The chain links TRBV12-3 or TRBV12-4 to TRBJ2-7; tentatively, D is TRBD1 or TRBD2 (5 bases each). Trimming removed 4 bases from V and 0 bases from J, with 13 bases in between. The CDR3 is 15 residues long. The CDR3 is CASSSRSGASYEQYF. Here the CDR3 DNA reads TGTGCCAGCAGTTCCCGGTCCGGGGCCTCCTACGAGCAGTACTTC.

V is TRBV29-1 and J is TRBJ1-2; possible D gene TRBD1, 5 bases. Trimming cost V 4 bases and J 5 bases, with 14 bases left between them. Looked up from germline, CDR1 is SQVTM and CDR2 is ANQGSEA. The CDR3 has 13 residues. CDR3 region: CSVATGTEYGYTF. CDR3 coding DNA: TGCAGCGTTGCAACCGGGACGGAATATGGCTACACCTTC.

This sequence joins TRBV7-9 and TRBJ2-1, with TRBD2 matching over 9 bases. The J segment lost 7 bases and the V segment lost 6 bases, leaving 10 bases of the junction unmatched. The CDR3 spans 15 residues. Germline V gene data show CDR1 as SEHNR and CDR2 as FQNEAQ (reference sequence). The CDR3 loop is CASSSTSGLVNEQFF. The CDR3 coding sequence is TGTGCCAGCAGTTCGACTAGCGGCCTAGTGAATGAGCAGTTCTTC.

A few counts support this clonotype. This sequence joins TRBV2 and TRBJ2-3; D may be TRBD2 (6 bases). Germline V gene lookup returns CDR1 SNHLY and CDR2 FYNNEI. The CDR3 is 12 residues long. The V and J ends lost 11 bases and 4 bases respectively, with 13 bases between them. The CDR3 DNA follows: TGTGCCCTAGCAGGGAGGCCAGATACGCAGTATTTT. Translated: CALAGRPDTQYF.

This clonotype was seen many times. The V call is TRBV24-1, the J call TRBJ2-7; D is undetermined. V lost 2 bases to trimming and J lost 2 bases, with 0 bases between them. CDR1 is KGHDR, CDR2 SFDVKD, per germline. The CDR3 covers 11 residues. Here the CDR3 DNA reads TGTGCCACCAGTGATTCCTACGAGCAGTACTTC. Its translation: CATSDSYEQYF.

This clonotype was counted between two and nine times. This sequence joins TRBV27 and TRBJ2-3; no firm D call. CDR3 length equals 14 residues. With 4 bases removed from V and 0 bases from J, the gap between germline ends came to 8 bases. Germline V gene data show CDR1 as MNHEY and CDR2 as SMNVEV (reference sequence). CDR3 DNA: TGTGCCAGCAGTTGGATTACTAGCACAGATACGCAGTATTTT. Its protein product is CASSWITSTDTQYF.

The rearrangement joins TRBV27 to TRBJ2-7, with 8 positions matching TRBD1. Germline CDR1 reads MNHEY; CDR2 reads SMNVEV (reference sequence). CDR3 size: 15 residues. Trimming at V came to 5 bases and at J to 0 bases, leaving 6 bases not matched to a gene. The DNA for the CDR3 is TGTGCCAGCAGTAGCGGACAGGGCGGCTCCTACGAGCAGTACTTC. It translates to CASSSGQGGSYEQYF.

The chain's CDR3 is CASRPAGQAVQETQYF. DNA for the CDR3: TGCGCCAGCAGACCGGCCGGTCAGGCGGTACAAGAGACCCAGTACTTC. V usage is TRBV4-1 and J usage is TRBJ2-5; D is unclear. The V and J ends lost 6 bases and 2 bases respectively, with 19 bases between them. Germline loops: CDR1 MGHRA, CDR2 YSYEKL. The CDR3 is 16 residues long.

The chain combines TRBV6-2 or TRBV6-3 with TRBJ2-5, with 7 bases matching TRBD1. CDR1 MNHEY and CDR2 SVGEGT come from the germline V gene. This CDR3 spans 14 amino acids. The trim removed 4 bases at V and 5 bases at J, leaving 7 bases unmatched. The CDR3 nucleotides are TGTGCCAGCAGTTTATTTAGGGGGCGGGAGACCCAGTACTTC. This gives the protein CASSLFRGRETQYF.

This clonotype has more than one count but fewer than ten. The chain couples TRBV7-9 to TRBJ1-2, with TRBD1 identical over 9 bases. This CDR3 is built from 13 residues. Germline V gives CDR1 SEHNR, CDR2 FQNEAQ (reference sequence). Unmatched junction bases numbered 5, after V lost 6 bases and J lost 6 bases. CDR3 amino acids: CASRVDRGDGYTF. The CDR3 region has the DNA TGTGCCAGCAGGGTCGACAGGGGGGATGGCTACACCTTC. Using reference TRBV7-9 and TRBJ1-2 for the parts outside the CDR3, the full variable domain is DTGVSQNPRHKITKRGQNVTFRCDPISEHNRLYWYRQTLGQGPEFLTYFQNEAQLEKSRLLSDRFSAERPKGSFSTLEIQRTEQGDSAMYLCASRVDRGDGYTFGSGTRLTVV.

This chain links TRBV28 with TRBJ2-7, with 8 bases fitting TRBD1. From germline, CDR1 is MDHEN and CDR2 SYDVKM. The V gene end was trimmed by 5 bases and the J gene end by 6 bases; junction bases not matched to a gene: 9. CDR3 length equals 14 residues. CDR3 region: CASSPDRVSFEQYF. Here the CDR3 DNA reads TGTGCCAGCAGTCCGGACAGGGTCTCGTTCGAGCAGTACTTC.

In this sample, this clonotype turned up a few times. The chain's CDR3 is CASSLWFGSGDPNTDTQYF. CDR3 in DNA: TGTGCCAGCAGTTTATGGTTCGGTAGCGGGGACCCAAACACAGATACGCAGTATTTT. The gene calls are TRBV27 and TRBJ2-3; the match to TRBD2 covers 8 bases. This CDR3 spans 19 amino acids. The J segment lost 2 bases and the V segment lost 1 base, leaving 14 bases of the junction unmatched. Germline assignment: CDR1 MNHEY and CDR2 SMNVEV (reference sequence).

This clonotype has a count of ten or more. The rearrangement uses TRBV5-6 and TRBJ2-3, with no clear D. From germline, CDR1 is SGHDT and CDR2 YYEEEE. The CDR3 contains 13 residues. V was pared by 2 bases and J by 3 bases, with 7 bases between. CDR3 sequence: CASSLIGTDTQYF. The CDR3 DNA sequence: TGTGCCAGCAGCTTAATTGGTACAGATACGCAGTATTTT.

This clonotype was detected only a few times. This rearrangement joins TRBV27 to TRBJ1-2; D gene uncertain. CDR3 length: 16 amino acids. The germline CDR1 and CDR2 sequences are MNHEY and SMNVEV (reference sequence). V was pared by 0 bases and J by 4 bases, with 15 bases between. CDR3 nucleotides: TGTGCCAGCAGTTTATCGGTTGACTCCGGAATCTATGGCTACACCTTC. It specifies CASSLSVDSGIYGYTF.

The chain joins TRBV7-8 to TRBJ2-7; TRBD2 matches at 9 bases. With V trimmed by 0 bases and J by 2 bases, 5 bases remained unmatched. The CDR3 covers 16 residues. Germline CDR1 reads SGHVS; CDR2 reads FQNEAQ. The CDR3 region is CASSLASSGGTYEQYF. DNA for the CDR3: TGTGCCAGCAGCTTAGCGAGTAGCGGGGGAACCTACGAGCAGTACTTC.

This clonotype was detected a few times. The chain combines TRBV3-1 with TRBJ2-7; TRBD1 agrees at 9 bases. Losses at the gene ends were 0 bases for V and 7 bases for J; bases not matched to a gene: 10. This CDR3 is 16 amino acids long. CDR1 is LGHDT and CDR2 is YNNKEL in the germline V gene (reference sequence). CDR3 sequence: CASSQDLGTGFVEQYF. CDR3 nucleotide sequence: TGTGCCAGCAGCCAAGATCTAGGGACAGGGTTCGTGGAGCAGTACTTC.

The chain employs TRBV12-3 or TRBV12-4 and TRBJ2-3; the D is unclear. V was shortened by 1 base and J by 0 bases, with 8 bases between the two germline ends. CDR3 size: 15 residues. In DNA form, the CDR3 reads TGTGCCAGCAGTTTAGAAGCGCCTAGCACAGATACGCAGTATTTT. This gives the protein CASSLEAPSTDTQYF.

This clonotype has more than one count but fewer than ten. V gene TRBV6-1 combines with J gene TRBJ2-1; 9 bases are a match to TRBD2. Unmatched junction bases numbered 14, after V lost 3 bases and J lost 2 bases. This CDR3 has 19 amino acids. Germline-derived CDR1 and CDR2 are MNHNS and SASEGT. The CDR3: CASSDPSSGVVGAYNEQFF. In DNA form, the CDR3 reads TGTGCCAGCAGTGATCCGTCTAGCGGGGTGGTAGGGGCCTACAATGAGCAGTTCTTC.

V usage is TRBV28 and J usage is TRBJ1-3, with D perhaps matching TRBD1 (6 bases). The CDR3 runs to 15 residues. Trimming left V 6 bases short and J 4 bases short, with 16 bases between. Germline CDR1 and CDR2: MDHEN and SYDVKM. The CDR3 reads CASRLQGGPGNTIYF. CDR3 bases: TGTGCCAGCAGGCTACAGGGAGGTCCGGGAAACACCATATATTTT.

The chain combines TRBV28 with TRBJ2-1, with 8 nucleotides matching TRBD2. This CDR3 is 17 amino acids long. Per germline, CDR1 MDHEN and CDR2 SYDVKM. V lost 4 bases, J lost 0 bases, and 8 bases stayed unmatched. The CDR3 loop is CASSSLSLAGSYNEQFF. For the CDR3, the DNA is TGTGCCAGCAGTTCACTCTCGCTAGCGGGCTCCTACAATGAGCAGTTCTTC. Variable domain in full (rest from reference TRBV28 and TRBJ2-1): DVKVTQSSRYLVKRTGEKVFLECVQDMDHENMFWYRQDPGLGLRLIYFSYDVKMKEKGDIPEGYSVSREKKERFSLILESASTNQTSMYLCASSSLSLAGSYNEQFFGPGTRLTVL.

This clonotype was seen a handful of times. The chain joins TRBV7-6 to TRBJ2-3; TRBD2 is a possible D gene (6 bases). Per the germline V gene, CDR1 is SGHVS and CDR2 is FNYEAQ. The CDR3 runs 16 residues. The ends were cut back, 5 bases at V and 0 bases at J, with 15 bases in the middle. The CDR3 nucleotides read TGTGCCAGCAGCCCTATGGAGGGAACTAGCACAGATACGCAGTATTTT. Its translation is CASSPMEGTSTDTQYF.

Only a few counts were recorded for this clonotype. The rearrangement uses TRBV6-5 and TRBJ2-2; D unresolved. Deletions cut 2 bases from V and 6 bases from J, with 4 bases between. Germline V gene data show CDR1 as MNHEY and CDR2 as SVGAGI. The CDR3 runs to 12 residues. The CDR3 reads CASSYEPGELFF. CDR3 DNA sequence: TGTGCCAGCAGTTACGAACCCGGGGAGCTGTTTTTT.

The chain uses TRBV5-1 and TRBJ2-2, with 9 positions matching TRBD1. This CDR3 is 18 amino acids long. CDR1 is SGHRS, CDR2 YFSETQ, per germline. V shed 0 bases, J shed 0 bases, and the junction held 6 bases outside the gene matches. The CDR3 protein is CASSLGTGVTANTGELFF. The CDR3 region has the DNA TGCGCCAGCAGCTTGGGGACAGGGGTTACCGCGAACACCGGGGAGCTGTTTTTT.

The CDR3 DNA reads TGCAGTGCTAGGGGCCTAGCTAACTATGGCTACACCTTC. Residues: CSARGLANYGYTF. The chain combines TRBV20-1 with TRBJ1-2; D is uncertain. CDR1 and CDR2 from the germline V gene are DFQATT and SNEGSKA (reference sequence). This CDR3 has 13 amino acids. The germline V and J ends were trimmed by 3 bases and 0 bases, with 8 bases remaining between them.

The V and J genes are TRBV27 and TRBJ1-2; D not resolved. The germline gives CDR1 MNHEY, CDR2 SMNVEV (reference sequence). The CDR3 length is 14 residues. Trimming pared 4 bases from V and 6 bases from J, leaving 15 bases between. The CDR3 DNA is TGTGCCAGCAGTTCCCTAGAAGGTTGGCATGGCTACACCTTC. Amino acids: CASSSLEGWHGYTF.

V usage is TRBV12-3 or TRBV12-4 and J usage is TRBJ2-5, with D possibly TRBD2 on 5 matching bases. The CDR3 consists of 14 residues. V shed 5 bases and J shed 5 bases, with 15 bases lying between them. CDR3 sequence reads: CASSPSGLWETQYF. CDR3 nucleotide sequence: TGTGCCAGCAGTCCCTCGGGGTTATGGGAGACCCAGTACTTC.

The rearrangement uses TRBV29-1 and TRBJ2-7; 10 bases line up with TRBD1. V dropped 1 base and J dropped 1; count of bases not matched to a gene: 7. This CDR3 region has 16 residues. The germline CDR1 and CDR2 sequences are SQVTM and ANQGSEA. CDR3 sequence: CSVEGPEDRGSYEQYF. The CDR3, as DNA: TGCAGCGTTGAAGGCCCCGAGGACAGGGGGTCCTACGAGCAGTACTTC.